This is a list of T cell receptor beta chains from one sample in a study of T cell responses to AZD1222 COVID-19 vaccine. The data were produced by immunoSEQ multiplex PCR, yet TCRdb's version contains in-frame clones alone and is incomplete. The data show 150,000 to 160,000 clones, with roughly nine tenths seen just once and around 3% held by the top ten. The starting material was peripheral blood, obtained on day 0 of AZD1222 vaccination. These receptors came from an adult in good health. Both conserved end residues are part of each CDR3. Fields, in order: CDR3 protein, J gene, V gene.

CDR3: CASSLSGGSTDTQYF
J: TRBJ2-3
V: TRBV7-3

CDR3: CASSLVQLGPPLEQYF
J: TRBJ2-7
V: TRBV7-2

CDR3: CASAGRDPGNYGYTF
J: TRBJ1-2
V: TRBV2

CDR3: CASTRSRTWANEKLFF
J: TRBJ1-4
V: TRBV28

CDR3: CASSLAWATSTDTQYF
J: TRBJ2-3
V: TRBV7-8

CDR3: CATGQGDQPQHF
J: TRBJ1-5
V: TRBV10-3

CDR3: CAGRGANYGYTF
J: TRBJ1-2
V: TRBV6-6

CDR3: CASSPISYNRGVRNEQFF
J: TRBJ2-1
V: TRBV28

CDR3: CASSLKQGLVSGANVLTF
J: TRBJ2-6
V: TRBV27

CDR3: CASSYSDPNSNQPQHF
J: TRBJ1-5
V: TRBV6-2/TRBV6-3

CDR3: CASSFQGKGTYEQYF
J: TRBJ2-7
V: TRBV28

CDR3: CASSPFVIQGVNYGYTF
J: TRBJ1-2
V: TRBV11-2

CDR3: CASSVGDYEQYF
J: TRBJ2-7
V: TRBV6-2/TRBV6-3

CDR3: CASRKDRVSNQPQHF
J: TRBJ1-5
V: TRBV19

CDR3: CASSRPGTGVGNEQFF
J: TRBJ2-1
V: TRBV2

CDR3: CASSLPLAGVDTQYF
J: TRBJ2-3
V: TRBV28

CDR3: CASRGEVDNSPLHF
J: TRBJ1-6
V: TRBV6-5

CDR3: CASSPDGRGNQPQHF
J: TRBJ1-5
V: TRBV18

CDR3: CSAATPATQYF
J: TRBJ2-3
V: TRBV20-1

CDR3: CSASPRGAGRETQYF
J: TRBJ2-5
V: TRBV29-1

CDR3: CASSVGRAGTDTQYF
J: TRBJ2-3
V: TRBV9

CDR3: CASSLPGKREEKLFF
J: TRBJ1-4
V: TRBV7-9

CDR3: CASSEGQLLVSGNTIYF
J: TRBJ1-3
V: TRBV4-1

CDR3: CASSAPSNTEAFF
J: TRBJ1-1
V: TRBV5-4

CDR3: CASSPYRVGQGGYGYTF
J: TRBJ1-2
V: TRBV7-2

CDR3: CASSLELRTGELFF
J: TRBJ2-2
V: TRBV7-2

CDR3: CASSAPRTTPYNEQFF
J: TRBJ2-1
V: TRBV3-1/TRBV3-2

CDR3: CASGGEGYQPQHF
J: TRBJ1-5
V: TRBV19

CDR3: CATSDWDKDGQGAGEQFF
J: TRBJ2-1
V: TRBV24-1

CDR3: CASSEQENYGYTF
J: TRBJ1-2
V: TRBV19

CDR3: CASSYYDSGRGYTF
J: TRBJ1-2
V: TRBV7-2

CDR3: CSVCLAGGQETQYF
J: TRBJ2-5
V: TRBV29-1

CDR3: CASSLGQNYEQYF
J: TRBJ2-7
V: TRBV7-2

CDR3: CSVGTGGIPDTQYF
J: TRBJ2-3
V: TRBV29-1

CDR3: CASSVGTSGGKDTQYF
J: TRBJ2-3
V: TRBV9

CDR3: CASSSDSTNEKLFF
J: TRBJ1-4
V: TRBV5-1

CDR3: CATRFRDRPKNIQYF
J: TRBJ2-4
V: TRBV24-1

CDR3: CASSLSGPQETQYF
J: TRBJ2-5
V: TRBV5-1

CDR3: CSAQLYEQYF
J: TRBJ2-7
V: TRBV20-1

CDR3: CASSFRGEKLFF
J: TRBJ1-4
V: TRBV19

CDR3: CASSASYGLRDRFGNTIYF
J: TRBJ1-3
V: TRBV19

CDR3: CASRLAVSSYNEQFF
J: TRBJ2-1
V: TRBV27

CDR3: CASSQNTGELFF
J: TRBJ2-2
V: TRBV3-1/TRBV3-2

CDR3: CSASILGAGASYEQYF
J: TRBJ2-7
V: TRBV20-1

CDR3: CASFGADEKLFF
J: TRBJ1-4
V: TRBV27

CDR3: CASSSGSPLHF
J: TRBJ1-6
V: TRBV6-5

CDR3: CASSPAAGGVPGELFF
J: TRBJ2-2
V: TRBV5-1

CDR3: CASSLGGWNTEAFF
J: TRBJ1-1
V: TRBV7-2

CDR3: CASSQDSGGAAKNIQYF
J: TRBJ2-4
V: TRBV4-3

CDR3: CASSPGTVQETQYF
J: TRBJ2-5
V: TRBV6-5

CDR3: CASSRQGLYEQYF
J: TRBJ2-7
V: TRBV6-5

CDR3: CASSGTVGGYTF
J: TRBJ1-2
V: TRBV5-5

CDR3: CASSFRQLYYGYTF
J: TRBJ1-2
V: TRBV7-2

CDR3: CASSRSSYEQYF
J: TRBJ2-7
V: TRBV6-5

CDR3: CASSYKVSLPGYEQYF
J: TRBJ2-7
V: TRBV7-2

CDR3: CASSSQMTIGYSNQPQHF
J: TRBJ1-5
V: TRBV4-1